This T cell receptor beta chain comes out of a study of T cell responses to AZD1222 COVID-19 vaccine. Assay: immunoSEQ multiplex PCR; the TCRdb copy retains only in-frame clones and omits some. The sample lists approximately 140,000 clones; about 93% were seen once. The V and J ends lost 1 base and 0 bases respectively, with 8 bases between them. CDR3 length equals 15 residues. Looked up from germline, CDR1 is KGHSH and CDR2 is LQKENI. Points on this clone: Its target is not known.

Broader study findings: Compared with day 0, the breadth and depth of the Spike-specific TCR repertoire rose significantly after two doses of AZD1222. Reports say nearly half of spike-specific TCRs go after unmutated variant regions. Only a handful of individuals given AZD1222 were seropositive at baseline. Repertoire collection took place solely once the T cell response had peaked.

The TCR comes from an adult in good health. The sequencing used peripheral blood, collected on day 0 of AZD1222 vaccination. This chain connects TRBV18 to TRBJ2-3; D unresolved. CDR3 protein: CASSPLQSSTDTQYF. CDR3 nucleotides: TGTGCCAGCTCACCACTGCAATCTAGCACAGATACGCAGTATTTT. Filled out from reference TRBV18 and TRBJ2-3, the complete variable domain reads NAGVMQNPRHLVRRRGQEARLRCSPMKGHSHVYWYRQLPEEGLKFMVYLQKENIIDESGMPKERFSAEFPKEGPSILRIQQVVRGDSAAYFCASSPLQSSTDTQYFGPGTRLTVL.